These T cell receptor beta chains were read from a single sample in a study of response to subunit inactivated influenza vaccine. TCRdb redid the calling of the RT-PCR reads with MiXCR, one entry per CDR3 protein. The sample holds 550,000 to 800,000 distinct CDR3 sequences; 15% to 19% are singletons and the top ten take around 10%. This material consisted of PBMCs from blood, taken 11 to 12 days after vaccination. These TCRs come from a man aged 45-65 years who received an inactivated influenza vaccine. The CDR3 runs from the conserved cysteine through the conserved F or W. Fields, in order: CDR3 DNA, CDR3 protein, clone size, CDR3 length, J gene, D gene, V gene. D genes are given only for firm matches. Only some rows state a clone size, as once, few, many or a class for expanded clones.

TGTGCCAGCAGTTACTCCTGGACAGGGGGCAGAGACGAGCAGTACTTC | CASSYSWTGGRDEQYF | NA | 16 | TRBJ2-7 | TRBD1 | TRBV6-5
TGTGCCAGCAGCTTCATAGCGGGGAGCACAGATACGCAGTATTTT | CASSFIAGSTDTQYF | few | 15 | TRBJ2-3 | TRBD2 | TRBV7-8
TGCAGCGTTCGGGACAGGGGGCGACTGGAGCAGTACTTC | CSVRDRGRLEQYF | NA | 13 | TRBJ2-7 | TRBD1 | TRBV29-1
TGTGCCAGCAGCTTAGTAGAATCCGGGGGGCAGTACTTC | CASSLVESGGQYF | NA | 13 | TRBJ2-7 | NA | TRBV7-9
TGCGCCAGCAGCAGAGACAGGGGGCGAGGCGGGGAGCTGTTTTTT | CASSRDRGRGGELFF | NA | 15 | TRBJ2-2 | TRBD1 | TRBV5-1
TGTGCCACCAGTGTGGCGGGAGGGAGTTACAATGAGCAGTTCTTC | CATSVAGGSYNEQFF | few | 15 | TRBJ2-1 | TRBD2 | TRBV24-1
TGTGCCAGCAGCACACTAGCGGCCATCACAGATACGCAGTATTTT | CASSTLAAITDTQYF | NA | 15 | TRBJ2-3 | TRBD2 | TRBV12-3/TRBV12-4
TGCAGCGTCAAGGGGCAGCAGGGGACCGGGGAGCTGTTTTTT | CSVKGQQGTGELFF | NA | 14 | TRBJ2-2 | NA | TRBV29-1
TGTGCCAGCAGTCGCCAGGGAGGGGTTCTCACAGATACGCAGTATTTT | CASSRQGGVLTDTQYF | once | 16 | TRBJ2-3 | TRBD2 | TRBV28
TGTGCCAGCAGCCAAGATAGCGGACAGGGGACCACTGAAGCTTTCTTT | CASSQDSGQGTTEAFF | few | 16 | TRBJ1-1 | TRBD1 | TRBV14
TGTGCCAGTAGACCGAAACACAGGGGAGCGCAGTATTTT | CASRPKHRGAQYF | NA | 13 | TRBJ2-3 | TRBD1 | TRBV19
TGTGCCATCAGTCCGACAGGGGGTGGCGAGCAGTACTTC | CAISPTGGGEQYF | NA | 13 | TRBJ2-7 | TRBD1 | TRBV10-3
TGTGCCACCAGTGATGGGGACGGTAGCTCCTACGAGCAGTACTTC | CATSDGDGSSYEQYF | NA | 15 | TRBJ2-7 | NA | TRBV24-1
TGTGCCAGCAGAAAGACAGAAAGCTCTGGAAACACCATATATTTT | CASRKTESSGNTIYF | NA | 15 | TRBJ1-3 | NA | TRBV6-2/TRBV6-3
TGCAGTGTCGAGGAGCGGGGGGACTATAATTCACCCCTCCACTTT | CSVEERGDYNSPLHF | NA | 15 | TRBJ1-6 | NA | TRBV20-1
TGTGCCAGCAGTGAATTGGTCGGCTTCAATCAGCCCCAGCATTTT | CASSELVGFNQPQHF | NA | 15 | TRBJ1-5 | NA | TRBV6-1
TGCAGTCAAGGGGGGAGACTAGCGGGAGCCTACGAGCAGTACTTC | CSQGGRLAGAYEQYF | NA | 15 | TRBJ2-7 | TRBD2 | TRBV20-1
TGTGCCAGCAGTTTTGGGCGGGGGTCCCTGACCCAGTACTTC | CASSFGRGSLTQYF | few | 14 | TRBJ2-5 | TRBD2 | TRBV12-3/TRBV12-4
TGCAGTGCTAGAGAGGGTAGCGGGGGGTTCTCCTACGAGCAGTACTTC | CSAREGSGGFSYEQYF | few | 16 | TRBJ2-7 | TRBD2 | TRBV20-1
TGTGCCAGCAGCTTGATTTCCGGAATCACAGATACGCAGTATTTT | CASSLISGITDTQYF | NA | 15 | TRBJ2-3 | NA | TRBV7-2
TGTGCCAGCAGCCCCGGGTGGGCTAGCGGGATCCGCCAAGAGACCCAGTACTTC | CASSPGWASGIRQETQYF | few | 18 | TRBJ2-5 | TRBD2 | TRBV5-6
TGTGCCAGCAGCTTCCTCGGGTTAGCGGGGACCACAGATACGCAGTATTTT | CASSFLGLAGTTDTQYF | few | 17 | TRBJ2-3 | TRBD2 | TRBV7-2
TGCAGTGCTAGTGTGAGGGGAGCATCAGAGACCCAGTACTTC | CSASVRGASETQYF | few | 14 | TRBJ2-5 | NA | TRBV20-1
TGTGCCAGCAGGCAGGGGACCACGAACACCGGGGAGCTGTTTTTT | CASRQGTTNTGELFF | few | 15 | TRBJ2-2 | NA | TRBV3-1
TGTGCCAGTAGTATAGAAACCCTGCTCCCTATCGGCTACACCTTC | CASSIETLLPIGYTF | few | 15 | TRBJ1-2 | NA | TRBV19
TGTGCCTGGAGTGTTGGGGAGACCCAGTACTTC | CAWSVGETQYF | NA | 11 | TRBJ2-5 | NA | TRBV30
TGTGCCAGCAGTTTATCGGGTGCGGGGGAGACCCAGTACTTC | CASSLSGAGETQYF | few | 14 | TRBJ2-5 | NA | TRBV27
TGCGCCAGCAGCCAACATGGACTAGCGGGGGCCTCAAACCGGGAGCTGTTTTTT | CASSQHGLAGASNRELFF | few | 18 | TRBJ2-2 | TRBD2 | TRBV4-3
TGTGCCAGCAGACAGTTCTCCGGGGGGGCAGGAAATGAGCAGTTCTTC | CASRQFSGGAGNEQFF | many | 16 | TRBJ2-1 | TRBD2 | TRBV3-1
TGTGCCAGCAGCTTAGCGCAACCCCAGCTTGCCTACAATGAGCAGTTCTTC | CASSLAQPQLAYNEQFF | few | 17 | TRBJ2-1 | NA | TRBV7-6
TGTGCCAGCAGCGTTTCTCGGGCCGGGGAGCTGTTTTTT | CASSVSRAGELFF | few | 13 | TRBJ2-2 | NA | TRBV9